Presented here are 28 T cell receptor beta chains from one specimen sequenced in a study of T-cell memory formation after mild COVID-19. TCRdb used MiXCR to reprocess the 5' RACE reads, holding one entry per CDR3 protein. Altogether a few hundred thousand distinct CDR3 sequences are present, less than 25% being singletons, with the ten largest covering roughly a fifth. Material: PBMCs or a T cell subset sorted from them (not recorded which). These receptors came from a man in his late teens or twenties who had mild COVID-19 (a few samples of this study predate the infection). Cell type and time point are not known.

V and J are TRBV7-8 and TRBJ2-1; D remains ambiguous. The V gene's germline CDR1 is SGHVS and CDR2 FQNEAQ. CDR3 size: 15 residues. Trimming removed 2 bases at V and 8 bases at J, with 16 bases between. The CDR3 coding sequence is TGTGCCAGCAGCTTACGCTTTGGCAGCGTTTATGAGCAGTTCTTC. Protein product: CASSLRFGSVYEQFF.

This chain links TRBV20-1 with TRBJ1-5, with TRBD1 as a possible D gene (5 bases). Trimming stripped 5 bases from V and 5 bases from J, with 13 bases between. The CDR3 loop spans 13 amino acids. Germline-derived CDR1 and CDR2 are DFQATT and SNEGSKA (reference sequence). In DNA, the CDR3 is TGCAGTGCTTACACAGGACGGGATCAGCCCCAGCATTTT. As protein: CSAYTGRDQPQHF.

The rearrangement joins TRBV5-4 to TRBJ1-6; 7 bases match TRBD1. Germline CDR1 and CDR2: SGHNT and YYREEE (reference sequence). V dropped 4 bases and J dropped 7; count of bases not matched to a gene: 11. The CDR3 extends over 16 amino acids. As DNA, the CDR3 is TGTGCCAGCAGCCCGGGTCCGGGACAGTCAAATTCACCCCTCCACTTT. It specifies CASSPGPGQSNSPLHF.

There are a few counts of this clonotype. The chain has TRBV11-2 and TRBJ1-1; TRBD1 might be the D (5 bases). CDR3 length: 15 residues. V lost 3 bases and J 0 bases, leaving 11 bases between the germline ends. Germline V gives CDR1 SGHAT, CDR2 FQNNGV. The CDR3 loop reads CASSLPGRVNTEAFF. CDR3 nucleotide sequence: TGTGCCAGCAGCTTGCCGGGACGGGTGAACACTGAAGCTTTCTTT.

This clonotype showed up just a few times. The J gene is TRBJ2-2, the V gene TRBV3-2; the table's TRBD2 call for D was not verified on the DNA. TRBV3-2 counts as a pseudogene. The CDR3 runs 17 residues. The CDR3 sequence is CASSQVLGREDTGELFF. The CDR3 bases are TGTGCCAGCAGCCAAGTATTGGGCAGGGAGGACACCGGGGAGCTGTTTTTT.

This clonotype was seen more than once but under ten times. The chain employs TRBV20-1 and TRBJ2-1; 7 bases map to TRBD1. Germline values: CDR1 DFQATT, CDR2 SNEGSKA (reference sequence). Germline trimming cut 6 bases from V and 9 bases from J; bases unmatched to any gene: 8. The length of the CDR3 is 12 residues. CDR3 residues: CSAPGQSPEQFF. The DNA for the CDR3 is TGCAGTGCCCCGGGACAGTCCCCTGAGCAGTTCTTC.

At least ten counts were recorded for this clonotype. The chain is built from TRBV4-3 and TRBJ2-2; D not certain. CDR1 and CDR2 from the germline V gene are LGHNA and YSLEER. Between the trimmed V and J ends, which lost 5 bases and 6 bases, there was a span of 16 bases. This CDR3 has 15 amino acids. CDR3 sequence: CASSSHFGGSGELFF. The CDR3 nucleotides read TGCGCCAGCAGCTCCCATTTTGGTGGCTCCGGGGAGCTGTTTTTT.

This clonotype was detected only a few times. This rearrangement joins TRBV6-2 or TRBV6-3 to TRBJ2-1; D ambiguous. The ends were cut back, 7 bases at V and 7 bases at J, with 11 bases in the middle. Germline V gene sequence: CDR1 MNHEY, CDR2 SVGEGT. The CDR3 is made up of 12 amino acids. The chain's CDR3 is CASKTPANEQFF. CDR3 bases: TGTGCCAGCAAGACCCCTGCTAATGAGCAGTTCTTC.

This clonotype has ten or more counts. CDR3 in amino acids: CASSYSIGGPEQFF. CDR3 in DNA: TGTGCCAGCAGTTACTCGATAGGTGGCCCTGAGCAGTTCTTC. The J gene is TRBJ2-1, the V gene TRBV6-2 or TRBV6-3; D remains unclear. V shed 0 bases and J shed 9 bases, with 12 bases lying between them. The CDR3 is 14 residues long. The germline V gene has CDR1 MNHEY and CDR2 SVGEGT.

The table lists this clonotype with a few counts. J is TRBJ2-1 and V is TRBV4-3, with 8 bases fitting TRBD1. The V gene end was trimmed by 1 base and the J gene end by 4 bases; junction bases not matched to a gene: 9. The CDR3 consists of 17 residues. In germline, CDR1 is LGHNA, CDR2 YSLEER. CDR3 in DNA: TGCGCCAGCAGCCAAGCGAGGGCCACAGGGGGGTACAATGAGCAGTTCTTC. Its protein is CASSQARATGGYNEQFF.

The CDR3 coding sequence is TGTGCCAGCAGCACCTACAGGGGGTCCTACAATGAGCAGTTCTTC. It yields the protein CASSTYRGSYNEQFF. The V call is TRBV11-2, the J call TRBJ2-1, with 8 bases lining up with TRBD1. The germline CDR1 and CDR2 sequences are SGHAT and FQNNGV. V shed 5 bases and J 1 base; nucleotides not matched to a gene: 4. CDR3 length: 15 amino acids.

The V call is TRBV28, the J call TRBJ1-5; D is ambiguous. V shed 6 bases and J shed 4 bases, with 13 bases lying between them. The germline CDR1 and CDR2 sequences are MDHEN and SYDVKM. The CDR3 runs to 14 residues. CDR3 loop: CASREGRRNQPQHF. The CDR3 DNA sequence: TGTGCCAGCAGGGAAGGGAGGAGGAATCAGCCCCAGCATTTT.

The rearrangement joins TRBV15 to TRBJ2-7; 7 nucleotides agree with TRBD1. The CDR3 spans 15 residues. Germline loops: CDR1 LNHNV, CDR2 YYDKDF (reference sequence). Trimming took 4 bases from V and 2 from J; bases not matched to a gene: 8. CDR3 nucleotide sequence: TGTGCCACCAGCATTCCCGGGACAGACCCCTACGAGCAGTACTTC. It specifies CATSIPGTDPYEQYF.

CDR3 amino acids: CASSFQGEGGGYTF. The CDR3 DNA follows: TGTGCCAGCAGCTTCCAGGGGGAAGGAGGTGGCTACACCTTC. The chain employs TRBV7-2 and TRBJ1-2; 7 positions agree with TRBD1. There are 14 residues in the CDR3. V dropped 3 bases and J dropped 7; count of bases not matched to a gene: 8. Germline V CDR1 and CDR2: SGHTA, FQGNSA.

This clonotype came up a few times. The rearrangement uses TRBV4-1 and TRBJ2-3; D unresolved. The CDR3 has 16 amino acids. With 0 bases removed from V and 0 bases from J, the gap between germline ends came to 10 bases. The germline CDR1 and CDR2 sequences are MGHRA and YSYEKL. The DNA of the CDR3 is TGCGCCAGCAGCCAAGAGAACAGCCCTAGCACAGATACGCAGTATTTT. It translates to CASSQENSPSTDTQYF.

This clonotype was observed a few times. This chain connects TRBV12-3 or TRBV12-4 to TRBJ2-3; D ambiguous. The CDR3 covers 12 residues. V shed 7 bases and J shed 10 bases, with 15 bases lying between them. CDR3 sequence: CASTPQASAQYF. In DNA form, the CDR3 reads TGTGCCAGCACCCCTCAGGCGTCGGCGCAGTATTTT.

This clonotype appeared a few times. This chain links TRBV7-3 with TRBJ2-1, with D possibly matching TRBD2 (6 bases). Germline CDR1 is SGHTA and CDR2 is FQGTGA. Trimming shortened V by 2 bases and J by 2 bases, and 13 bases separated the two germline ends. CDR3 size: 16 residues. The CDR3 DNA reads TGTGCCAGCAGCTTAGGCTCCGCTAGCGCCTACAATGAGCAGTTCTTC. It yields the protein CASSLGSASAYNEQFF.

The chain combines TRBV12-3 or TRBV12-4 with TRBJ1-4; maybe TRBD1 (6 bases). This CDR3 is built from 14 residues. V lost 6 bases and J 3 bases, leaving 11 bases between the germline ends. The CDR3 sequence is CASRSGQSNEKLFF. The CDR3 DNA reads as TGTGCCAGCAGATCTGGACAGTCTAATGAAAAACTGTTTTTT.

CDR3 sequence reads: CAISETRNTEAFF. In nucleotides, the CDR3 is TGTGCCATCAGTGAGACCCGAAACACTGAAGCTTTCTTT. V usage is TRBV10-3 and J usage is TRBJ1-1, with no clear D. The CDR3 is 13 amino acids. Trimming pared 2 bases from V and 2 bases from J, leaving 6 bases between. Germline CDR1 ENHRY, CDR2 SYGVKD.

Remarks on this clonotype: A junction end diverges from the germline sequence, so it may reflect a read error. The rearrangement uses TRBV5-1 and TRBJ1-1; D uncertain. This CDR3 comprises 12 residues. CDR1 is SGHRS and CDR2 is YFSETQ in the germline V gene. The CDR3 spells CSSNDLGTEAFF. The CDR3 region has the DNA TGCTCCAGCAACGACCTTGGGACTGAAGCTTTCTTT.

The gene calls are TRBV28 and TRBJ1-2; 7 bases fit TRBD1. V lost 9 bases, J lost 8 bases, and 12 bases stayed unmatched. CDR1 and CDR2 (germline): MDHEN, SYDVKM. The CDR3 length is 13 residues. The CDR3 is CASRTGGPKGYTF. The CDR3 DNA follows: TGTGCCAGTAGGACAGGCGGTCCAAAGGGCTACACCTTC.

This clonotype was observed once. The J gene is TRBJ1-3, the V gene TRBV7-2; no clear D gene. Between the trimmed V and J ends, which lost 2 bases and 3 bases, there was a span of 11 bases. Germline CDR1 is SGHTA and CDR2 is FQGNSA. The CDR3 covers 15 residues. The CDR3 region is CASSLIAMSGNTIYF. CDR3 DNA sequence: TGTGCCAGCAGCTTAATTGCGATGAGTGGAAACACCATATATTTT.

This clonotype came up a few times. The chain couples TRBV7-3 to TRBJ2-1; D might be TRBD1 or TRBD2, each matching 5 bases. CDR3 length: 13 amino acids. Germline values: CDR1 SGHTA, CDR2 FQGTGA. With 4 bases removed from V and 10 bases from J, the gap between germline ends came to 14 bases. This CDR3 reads CASSSTPRDEQFF. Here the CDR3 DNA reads TGTGCCAGCAGCTCTACCCCAAGGGACGAGCAGTTCTTC.

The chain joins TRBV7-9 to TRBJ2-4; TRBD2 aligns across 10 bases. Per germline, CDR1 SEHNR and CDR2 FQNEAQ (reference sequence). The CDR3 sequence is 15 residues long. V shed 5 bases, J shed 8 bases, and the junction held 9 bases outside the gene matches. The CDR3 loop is CASSPGLAGVYIQYF. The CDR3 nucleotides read TGTGCCAGCAGCCCTGGGCTAGCGGGAGTTTACATTCAGTACTTC.

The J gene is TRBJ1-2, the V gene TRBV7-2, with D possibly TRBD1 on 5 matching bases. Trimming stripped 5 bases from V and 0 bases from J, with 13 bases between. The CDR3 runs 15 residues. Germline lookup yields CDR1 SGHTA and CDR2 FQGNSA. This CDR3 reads CASSHDRLTNYGYTF. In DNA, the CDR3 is TGTGCCAGCAGCCACGACAGATTAACTAACTATGGCTACACCTTC.

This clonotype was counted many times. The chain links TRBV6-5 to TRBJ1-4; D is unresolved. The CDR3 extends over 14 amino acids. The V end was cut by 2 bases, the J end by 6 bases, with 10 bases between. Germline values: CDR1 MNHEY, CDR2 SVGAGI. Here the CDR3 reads CASSYRGEDEKLFF. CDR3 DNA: TGTGCCAGCAGTTACCGGGGAGAGGATGAAAAACTGTTTTTT.

The CDR3 sequence: CASSRPGQNYGYTF. The CDR3 DNA reads as TGTGCCAGCAGCCGTCCTGGACAGAACTATGGCTACACCTTC. This chain links TRBV4-2 with TRBJ1-2; tentative D call: TRBD1 (6 bases). This CDR3 region has 14 residues. The germline CDR1 and CDR2 sequences are LGHNA and YNFKEQ. Trimming stripped 4 bases from V and 2 bases from J, with 11 bases between.

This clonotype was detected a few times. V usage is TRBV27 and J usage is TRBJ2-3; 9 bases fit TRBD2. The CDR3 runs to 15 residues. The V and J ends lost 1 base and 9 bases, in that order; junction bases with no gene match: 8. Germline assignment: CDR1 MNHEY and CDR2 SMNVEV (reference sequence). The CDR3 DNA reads TGTGCCAGCAGTTTATTCGCGGGGGGGCAGCGGACGCAGTATTTT. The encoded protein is CASSLFAGGQRTQYF.